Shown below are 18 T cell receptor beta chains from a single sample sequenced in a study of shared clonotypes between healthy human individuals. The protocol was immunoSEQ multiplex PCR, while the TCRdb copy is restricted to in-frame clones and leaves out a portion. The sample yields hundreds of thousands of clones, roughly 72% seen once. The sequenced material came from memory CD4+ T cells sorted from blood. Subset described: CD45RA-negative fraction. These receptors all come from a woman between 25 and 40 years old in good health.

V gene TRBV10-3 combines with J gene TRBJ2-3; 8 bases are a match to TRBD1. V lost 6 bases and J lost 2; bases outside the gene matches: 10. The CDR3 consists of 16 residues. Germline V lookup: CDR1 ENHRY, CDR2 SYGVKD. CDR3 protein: CAISPATGGPTDTQYF. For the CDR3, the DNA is TGTGCCATCAGCCCAGCAACAGGGGGACCCACAGATACGCAGTATTTT.

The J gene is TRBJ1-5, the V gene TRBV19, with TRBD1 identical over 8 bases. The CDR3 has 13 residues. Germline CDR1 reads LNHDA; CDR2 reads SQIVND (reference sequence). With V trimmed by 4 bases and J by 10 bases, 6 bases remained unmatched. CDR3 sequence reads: CASSREGQGPQHF. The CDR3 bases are TGTGCCAGTAGTAGGGAAGGACAGGGCCCCCAGCATTTT.

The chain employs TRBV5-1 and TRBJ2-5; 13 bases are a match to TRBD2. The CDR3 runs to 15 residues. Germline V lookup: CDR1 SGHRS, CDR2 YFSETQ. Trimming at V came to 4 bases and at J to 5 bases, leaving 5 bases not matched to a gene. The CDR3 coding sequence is TGCGCCAGCAGCCCGGGACTAGCGGGAAGGGAGACCCAGTACTTC. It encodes CASSPGLAGRETQYF.

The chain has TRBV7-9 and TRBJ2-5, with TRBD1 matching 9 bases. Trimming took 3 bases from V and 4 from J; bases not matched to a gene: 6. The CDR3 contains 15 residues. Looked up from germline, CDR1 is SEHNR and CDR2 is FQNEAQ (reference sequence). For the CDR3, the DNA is TGTGCCAGCAGCTTCGGGACAGGGCCGGCAGAGACCCAGTACTTC. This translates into CASSFGTGPAETQYF.

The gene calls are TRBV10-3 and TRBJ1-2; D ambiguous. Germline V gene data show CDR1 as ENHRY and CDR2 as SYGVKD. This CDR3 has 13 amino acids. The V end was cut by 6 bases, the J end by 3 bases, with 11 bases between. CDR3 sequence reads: CAIRTGLDYGYTF. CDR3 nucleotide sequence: TGTGCCATCAGAACCGGACTCGACTATGGCTACACCTTC.

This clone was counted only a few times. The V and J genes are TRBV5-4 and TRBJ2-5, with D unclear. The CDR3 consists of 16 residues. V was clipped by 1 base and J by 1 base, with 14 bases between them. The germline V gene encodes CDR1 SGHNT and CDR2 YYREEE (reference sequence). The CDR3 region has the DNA TGTGCCAGCAGCTTGTCTCTCGATTTAGGCCAAGAGACCCAGTACTTC. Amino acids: CASSLSLDLGQETQYF.

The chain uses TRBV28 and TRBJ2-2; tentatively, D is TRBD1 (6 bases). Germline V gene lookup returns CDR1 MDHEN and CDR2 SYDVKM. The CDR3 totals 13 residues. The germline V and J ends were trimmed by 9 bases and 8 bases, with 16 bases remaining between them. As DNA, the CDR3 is TGTGCCAGTCGCACAGGGTTTGGTGGGGAGCTGTTTTTT. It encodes CASRTGFGGELFF.

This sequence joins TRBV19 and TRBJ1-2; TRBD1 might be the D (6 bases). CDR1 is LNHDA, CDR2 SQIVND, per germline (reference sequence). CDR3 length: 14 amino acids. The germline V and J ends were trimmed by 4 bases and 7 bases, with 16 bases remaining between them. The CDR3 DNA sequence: TGTGCCAGTAGTACACCCGGGGACATGGGTGGCTACACCTTC. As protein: CASSTPGDMGGYTF.

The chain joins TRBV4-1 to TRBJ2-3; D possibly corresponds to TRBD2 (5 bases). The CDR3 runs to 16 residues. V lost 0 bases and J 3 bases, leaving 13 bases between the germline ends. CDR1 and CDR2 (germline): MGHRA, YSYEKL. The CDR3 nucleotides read TGCGCCAGCAGCCAAGAGGAGATGGGAGTGACAGATACGCAGTATTTT. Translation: CASSQEEMGVTDTQYF.

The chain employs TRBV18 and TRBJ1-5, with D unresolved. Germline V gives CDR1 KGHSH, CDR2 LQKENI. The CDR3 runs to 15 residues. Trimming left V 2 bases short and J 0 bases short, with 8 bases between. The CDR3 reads CASSPGQHSNQPQHF. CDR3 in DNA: TGTGCCAGCTCACCAGGGCAACATAGCAATCAGCCCCAGCATTTT.

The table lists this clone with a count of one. The CDR3 DNA reads TGTGCCAGCAGCTTCTCTCCTGGGAACACCGGGGAGCTGTTTTTT. Its protein product is CASSFSPGNTGELFF. The chain carries TRBV11-2 and TRBJ2-2; D is unresolved. The ends were cut back, 3 bases at V and 1 base at J, with 9 bases in the middle. This CDR3 region has 15 residues. The germline CDR1 and CDR2 sequences are SGHAT and FQNNGV.

The CDR3 loop is CAWSPRQGRPFWKTQYF. CDR3 sequence (DNA): TGTGCCTGGAGTCCCCGCCAAGGGCGGCCCTTCTGGAAGACCCAGTACTTC. The chain recombines TRBV30 with TRBJ2-5; unclear D gene. CDR1 and CDR2 from the germline V gene are GTSNPN and SVGIG (reference sequence). The length of the CDR3 is 17 residues. V gave up 2 bases and J gave up 6 bases, with 25 bases separating them.

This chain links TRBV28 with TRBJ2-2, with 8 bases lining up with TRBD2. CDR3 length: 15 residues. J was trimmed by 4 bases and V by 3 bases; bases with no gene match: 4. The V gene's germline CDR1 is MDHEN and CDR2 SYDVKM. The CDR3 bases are TGTGCCAGCAGTTTCCGGACTAGCTCCACCGGGGAGCTGTTTTTT. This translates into CASSFRTSSTGELFF.

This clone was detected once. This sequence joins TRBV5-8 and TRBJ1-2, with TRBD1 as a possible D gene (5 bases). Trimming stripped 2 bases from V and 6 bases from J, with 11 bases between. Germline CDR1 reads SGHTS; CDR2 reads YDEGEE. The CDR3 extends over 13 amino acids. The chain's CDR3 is CASSFPGRNGYTF. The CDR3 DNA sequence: TGTGCCAGCAGCTTCCCAGGGCGGAATGGCTACACCTTC.

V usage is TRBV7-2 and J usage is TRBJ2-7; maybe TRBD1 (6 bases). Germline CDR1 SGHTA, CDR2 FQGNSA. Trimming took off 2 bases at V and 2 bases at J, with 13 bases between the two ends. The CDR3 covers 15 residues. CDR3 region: CASSLLAGVTYEQYF. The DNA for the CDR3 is TGTGCCAGCAGCTTACTCGCAGGGGTTACCTACGAGCAGTACTTC.

The CDR3 DNA is TGCGCCAGCAGCTTTCAACTTGAAACAGGGGGCCACTATGGCTACACCTTC. Encoded protein: CASSFQLETGGHYGYTF. The chain uses TRBV5-1 and TRBJ1-2; TRBD1 agrees at 9 bases. V lost 2 bases and J lost 3; bases outside the gene matches: 11. From germline, CDR1 is SGHRS and CDR2 YFSETQ. The CDR3 has 17 residues.

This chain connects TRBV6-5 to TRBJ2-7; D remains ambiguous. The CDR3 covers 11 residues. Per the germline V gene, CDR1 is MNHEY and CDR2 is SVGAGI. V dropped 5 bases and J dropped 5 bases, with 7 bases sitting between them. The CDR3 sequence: CASSQGHEQYF. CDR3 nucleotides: TGTGCCAGCAGTCAAGGCCACGAGCAGTACTTC.

The CDR3 is CASSLDGTPGQGYTF. In DNA, the CDR3 is TGTGCCAGCAGCTTAGACGGGACACCCGGACAGGGCTACACCTTC. The rearrangement joins TRBV11-2 to TRBJ1-2, with TRBD1 as a possible D gene (6 bases). The V gene lost 0 bases and the J gene lost 8 bases, with 16 bases spanning the gap. Germline-derived CDR1 and CDR2 are SGHAT and FQNNGV. The CDR3 sequence is 15 residues long.